Below, 14 T cell receptor beta chains from the same sample are listed, as sequenced in a study of blood T cells in healthy people across ages (dated by TCRdb to 2014 to 2015). The library came from 5' RACE. TCRdb records Illumina HiSeq 2500 as the sequencer. A second PCR of about 7 to 12 cycles was performed with a sample-barcoded 5' primer and a J-beta primer mix. TCRdb reprocessing: public reads trimmed at Q25 with fastp, clones called with MiXCR, in-frame beta chains kept. Entries that share a CDR3 protein sequence are merged under the most common genes and DNA. This sample comprises a few hundred thousand distinct CDR3 sequences, around a quarter of them detected only once. 3% to 4% of the sample lies in the top ten. The same sample was also studied in work on T cells of mothers and their children.

Specimen: blood. The receptor set was obtained from a boy between 2 and 10 years old in good health.

The V and J genes are TRBV11-2 and TRBJ2-5, with D uncertain. CDR1 SGHAT and CDR2 FQNNGV come from the germline V gene. Trimming removed 1 base at V and 4 bases at J, with 7 bases between. This CDR3 spans 13 amino acids. This chain's CDR3 is CASSLGRSETQYF. The CDR3 nucleotides read TGTGCCAGCAGCTTAGGGCGGTCAGAGACCCAGTACTTC.

This clonotype was counted only a few times. The chain couples TRBV12-3 or TRBV12-4 to TRBJ2-5, with D unresolved. TRBJ2-1 explains the end of the DNA better; the J call may be wrong. The CDR3 is 14 residues long. The DNA for the CDR3 is TGTGCCAGCAGCCATGACCCTATCCCAATCGAGCAGTTCTTC. Its translation: CASSHDPIPIEQFF.

The chain links TRBV5-1 to TRBJ1-2; 7 bases are shared with TRBD1. After removal of 1 base from V and 14 bases from J, the junction contained 11 bases not matched to a gene. This CDR3 comprises 13 residues. Germline CDR1 SGHRS, CDR2 YFSETQ. CDR3 sequence reads: CASSLSTGTVRTF. CDR3 DNA sequence: TGCGCCAGCAGCTTGAGTACCGGGACAGTAAGAACCTTC.

There are a few counts of this clonotype. The rearrangement uses TRBV7-2 and TRBJ2-5, with TRBD2 identical over 11 bases. The CDR3 contains 15 residues. CDR1 and CDR2 (germline): SGHTA, FQGNSA. V dropped 4 bases and J dropped 5; count of bases not matched to a gene: 6. The CDR3 coding sequence is TGTGCCAGCAGCTGGACTAGCGGGCCTAGGGAGACCCAGTACTTC. Its translation is CASSWTSGPRETQYF. Using reference TRBV7-2 and TRBJ2-5 for the parts outside the CDR3, the full variable domain is GAGVSQSPSNKVTEKGKDVELRCDPISGHTALYWYRQSLGQGLEFLIYFQGNSAPDKSGLPSDRFSAERTGGSVSTLTIQRTQQEDSAVYLCASSWTSGPRETQYFGPGTRLLVL.

This clonotype was detected a few times. V is TRBV4-1 and J is TRBJ1-3; no clear D. The CDR3 length is 15 residues. Germline CDR1 MGHRA, CDR2 YSYEKL. V was clipped by 0 bases and J by 0 bases, with 6 bases between them. The CDR3: CASSQDDYSGNTIYF. CDR3 DNA sequence: TGCGCCAGCAGCCAAGACGACTACTCTGGAAACACCATATATTTT.

A few counts support this clonotype. This sequence joins TRBV20-1 and TRBJ1-4, with D unresolved. V lost 6 bases to trimming and J lost 8 bases, with 10 bases between them. There are 11 residues in the CDR3. Germline CDR1 is DFQATT and CDR2 is SNEGSKA (reference sequence). CDR3 sequence reads: CSANREEKLFF. DNA for the CDR3: TGCAGTGCCAATCGGGAGGAAAAACTGTTTTTT.

V and J are TRBV2 and TRBJ2-5; TRBD2 aligns across 11 bases. The germline gives CDR1 SNHLY, CDR2 FYNNEI. CDR3 length: 16 residues. V trimming: 6 bases; J trimming: 5 bases; junction bases outside the gene matches: 11. CDR3 DNA: TGTGCCAGCAGAGGACTAGCGGGCGCCCCCCGGGAGACCCAGTACTTC. It is translated as CASRGLAGAPRETQYF.

This clonotype was detected a few times. The rearrangement uses TRBV20-1 and TRBJ2-6, with 11 bases lining up with TRBD2. The trim removed 5 bases at V and 2 bases at J, leaving 5 bases unmatched. Germline lookup yields CDR1 DFQATT and CDR2 SNEGSKA (reference sequence). This CDR3 has 16 amino acids. DNA of the CDR3: TGCAGTGCTGCACTAGCGGGGGTGGCTGGGGCCAACGTCCTGACTTTC. This codes for CSAALAGVAGANVLTF.

This chain joins TRBV4-1 and TRBJ2-6; D is unclear. Per germline, CDR1 MGHRA and CDR2 YSYEKL. Between the trimmed V and J ends, which lost 4 bases and 7 bases, there was a span of 8 bases. The CDR3 covers 13 residues. In nucleotides, the CDR3 is TGCGCCAGCAGCCTACAGCTAGCCAACGTCCTGACTTTC. As protein: CASSLQLANVLTF.

A few counts support this clonotype. The rearrangement uses TRBV21-1 and TRBJ2-4; whether TRBD2, the table's D call, matches the DNA was not checked. TRBV21-1 is noted as a pseudogene. The length of the CDR3 is 16 residues. CDR3 in amino acids: CASSKEGPRPKNIQYF. DNA of the CDR3: TGTGCCAGCAGCAAAGAGGGCCCCCGTCCCAAAAACATTCAGTACTTC.

The chain joins TRBV30 to TRBJ2-7, with TRBD2 matching 10 bases. This CDR3 has 15 residues. The junction had 5 bases not matched to a gene; V was cut back by 3 bases and J by 0 bases. The germline V gene encodes CDR1 GTSNPN and CDR2 SVGIG (reference sequence). As DNA, the CDR3 is TGTGCCTGGAGCGAATCTAGCGGGAGCTCCTACGAGCAGTACTTC. It yields the protein CAWSESSGSSYEQYF.

The chain links TRBV19 to TRBJ2-5; perhaps D is TRBD1 or TRBD2 (5 bases each). The DNA end favors TRBJ2-7, so the J call may be wrong. CDR1 and CDR2 from the germline V gene are LNHDA and SQIVND (reference sequence). This CDR3 is built from 15 residues. The CDR3 sequence: CASSIFGGEAYEQYF. CDR3 DNA sequence: TGTGCCAGTAGTATATTTGGGGGAGAAGCCTACGAGCAGTACTTC.

The chain links TRBV20-1 to TRBJ2-5, with D perhaps matching TRBD2 (5 bases). Germline CDR1 is DFQATT and CDR2 is SNEGSKA (reference sequence). CDR3 length equals 12 residues. The V and J ends lost 3 bases and 3 bases respectively, with 8 bases between them. The DNA for the CDR3 is TGCAGTGCTAGTCCCGGGGAAGAGACCCAGTACTTC. Translated: CSASPGEETQYF.

V and J are TRBV5-5 and TRBJ2-1; 7 nucleotides line up with TRBD2. V shed 4 bases and J 1 base; nucleotides not matched to a gene: 8. The CDR3 has 16 residues. Germline CDR1 is SGHKS and CDR2 is YYEKEE (reference sequence). CDR3 nucleotide sequence: TGTGCCAGCAGCCCCCGGGGGGAGAAGTCCTACAATGAGCAGTTCTTC. Residues: CASSPRGEKSYNEQFF.